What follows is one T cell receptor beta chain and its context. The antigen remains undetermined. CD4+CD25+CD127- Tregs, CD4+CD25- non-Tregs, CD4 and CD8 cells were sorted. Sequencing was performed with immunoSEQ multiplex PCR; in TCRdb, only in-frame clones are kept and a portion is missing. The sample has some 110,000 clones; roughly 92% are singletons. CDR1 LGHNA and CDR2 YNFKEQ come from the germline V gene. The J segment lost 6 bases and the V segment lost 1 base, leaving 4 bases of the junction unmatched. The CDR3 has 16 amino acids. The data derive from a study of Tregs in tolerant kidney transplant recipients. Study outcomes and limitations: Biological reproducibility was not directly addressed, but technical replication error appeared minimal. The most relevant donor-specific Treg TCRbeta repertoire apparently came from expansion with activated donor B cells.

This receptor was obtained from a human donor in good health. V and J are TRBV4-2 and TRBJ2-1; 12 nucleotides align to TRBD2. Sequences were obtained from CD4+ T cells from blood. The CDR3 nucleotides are TGTGCCAGCAGCCAAGTACTAGCGGGAGGACCCAATGAGCAGTTCTTC. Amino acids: CASSQVLAGGPNEQFF.